These 10 T cell receptor beta chains came from one sample sequenced in a study of T-cell memory formation after mild COVID-19. TCRdb used MiXCR to reprocess the 5' RACE reads, holding one entry per CDR3 protein. The sample contains 250,000 to 300,000 distinct CDR3 sequences, roughly 17% of which appear only once. Sequenced: PBMCs or a T cell subset sorted from them (not recorded which). The source of these receptors is a young man who had mild COVID-19 (a few samples of this study predate the infection). Cell type and time point are not known.

This chain links TRBV19 with TRBJ1-3, with a weak D call TRBD1 (6 bases). The V end lost 5 bases, the J end lost 4 bases, and 21 bases lay between the germline ends. This CDR3 region has 17 residues. Germline loops: CDR1 LNHDA, CDR2 SQIVND (reference sequence). For the CDR3, the DNA is TGTGCCAGTAGTTTCGCGGGGGGGGCACTCAGAGGAAACACCATATATTTT. It is translated as CASSFAGGALRGNTIYF.

This clonotype appeared a few times. The CDR3 protein is CASSLEGGAKNIQYF. The DNA of the CDR3 is TGCGCCAGCAGCTTGGAGGGGGGAGCCAAAAACATTCAGTACTTC. The rearrangement uses TRBV5-1 and TRBJ2-4, with D perhaps TRBD1 or TRBD2 (6 bases each). Germline V gene lookup returns CDR1 SGHRS and CDR2 YFSETQ. The CDR3 is 15 amino acids. Trimming stripped 0 bases from V and 0 bases from J, with 7 bases between.

This chain links TRBV7-2 with TRBJ1-1, with TRBD1 matching 8 bases. J was trimmed by 5 bases and V by 3 bases; bases with no gene match: 8. The CDR3 is 15 amino acids. Germline V gene data show CDR1 as SGHTA and CDR2 as FQGNSA. The CDR3 spells CASSFHRGTMTEAFF. Written as DNA, the CDR3 is TGTGCCAGCAGCTTCCACAGGGGGACGATGACTGAAGCTTTCTTT. Combining the CDR3 with reference TRBV7-2 and TRBJ1-1 gives the whole variable domain GAGVSQSPSNKVTEKGKDVELRCDPISGHTALYWYRQSLGQGLEFLIYFQGNSAPDKSGLPSDRFSAERTGGSVSTLTIQRTQQEDSAVYLCASSFHRGTMTEAFFGQGTRLTVV.

V is TRBV4-3 and J is TRBJ1-1; unclear D gene. Looked up from germline, CDR1 is LGHNA and CDR2 is YSLEER. The CDR3 contains 16 residues. V was cut by 1 base and J by 1 base, with 13 bases left in between. The CDR3 sequence is CASSQAPQGGNTEAFF. CDR3 sequence (DNA): TGCGCCAGCAGCCAAGCTCCCCAAGGAGGGAACACTGAAGCTTTCTTT.

This clonotype has just a few counts. This CDR3 reads CASRIRGADGYTF. Written as DNA, the CDR3 is TGTGCCAGCAGGATCCGGGGAGCAGATGGCTACACCTTC. The V call is TRBV6-2 or TRBV6-3, the J call TRBJ1-2, with unresolved D. There are 13 residues in the CDR3. Germline CDR1 MNHEY, CDR2 SVGEGT. V gave up 6 bases and J gave up 6 bases, with 14 bases separating them.

This clonotype was counted many times. The chain links TRBV7-2 to TRBJ2-3; D tentatively reads TRBD1 or TRBD2 (5 bases each). V lost 3 bases to trimming and J lost 2 bases, with 15 bases between them. Per germline, CDR1 SGHTA and CDR2 FQGNSA. CDR3 size: 16 residues. As DNA, the CDR3 is TGTGCCAGCAGCTTGGGGGTTGGCAGACACACAGATACGCAGTATTTT. Protein sequence: CASSLGVGRHTDTQYF.

This sequence joins TRBV6-5 and TRBJ1-2; D is perhaps TRBD1 (6 bases). Between the trimmed V and J ends, which lost 6 bases and 4 bases, there was a span of 9 bases. Per the germline V gene, CDR1 is MNHEY and CDR2 is SVGAGI. CDR3 size: 12 residues. The CDR3: CASSRTAYGYTF. The CDR3 DNA is TGTGCCAGCAGCAGGACAGCCTATGGCTACACCTTC.

This clonotype was observed a few times. The gene calls are TRBV4-1 and TRBJ1-4; TRBD1 is a possible D gene (6 bases). The CDR3 loop spans 11 amino acids. Trimming pared 7 bases from V and 16 bases from J, leaving 16 bases between. Germline values: CDR1 MGHRA, CDR2 YSYEKL. CDR3 sequence reads: CASTGGGLQFF. As DNA, the CDR3 is TGCGCCAGCACCGGGGGGGGGCTACAGTTTTTT.

The V call is TRBV12-3 or TRBV12-4, the J call TRBJ1-5; no clear D. CDR3 length: 14 amino acids. V dropped 2 bases and J dropped 1 base, with 6 bases sitting between them. The DNA for the CDR3 is TGTGCCAGCAGTTTATTACTCAGCAATCAGCCCCAGCATTTT. The encoded protein is CASSLLLSNQPQHF.

This clonotype was counted at least ten times. J is TRBJ2-7 and V is TRBV20-1; possibly TRBD2 for D (6 bases). This CDR3 comprises 13 residues. Germline lookup yields CDR1 DFQATT and CDR2 SNEGSKA (reference sequence). V dropped 0 bases and J dropped 7 bases, with 13 bases sitting between them. CDR3 in DNA: TGCAGTGCTAGAGATGTGGAGGGAATGGAGCAGTACGTC. This gives the protein CSARDVEGMEQYV.